This T cell receptor (beta chain) was found in a study of shared clonotypes between healthy human individuals. Findings of the study overall: Tissue TCR repertoires likely differ from these blood-only repertoires. Across a handful of donors, naive CD4 shared around 5.1%, naive CD8 around 4%, memory CD4 more than 2%, memory CD8 about 0.38%.

About this clone itself: Its specificity is unknown. The same CDR3 can be traced to other DNA sequences in this sample.

CDR3 size: 13 residues. Looked up from germline, CDR1 is LGHNA and CDR2 is YNFKEQ. V shed 3 bases and J shed 0 bases, with 5 bases lying between them. Only in-frame clones appear in the TCRdb table, and some are missing; sequencing was by immunoSEQ multiplex PCR. The table lists hundreds of thousands of clones, 85% to 95% of them singletons. It was CD45RO-negative cells, positively selected for CCR7, that made up naive CD8 cells, with terminally differentiated effector memory CD45RA+ cells excluded. Only Caucasian adults living in Nashville, Tennessee made up the donor group. This receptor was taken from a woman under 40 in good health. What was sequenced was naive CD8+ T cells sorted from blood. The V and J genes are TRBV4-2 and TRBJ1-1; D unclear. The CDR3 reads CASSQGMNTEAFF. CDR3 coding DNA: TGTGCCAGCAGCCAGGGGATGAACACTGAAGCTTTCTTT.